Below are 30 T cell receptor beta chains sequenced from a single sample in a study of PD-L1 blockade in urothelial cancer. The method was immunoSEQ multiplex PCR; TCRdb's version includes in-frame clones alone and lacks a portion of them. The sample lists 60,000 to 80,000 clones, about nine tenths seen once, with 11% in the top ten. The time point denotes: peripheral blood 6 weeks after treatment start. Sequenced material: PBMCs, taken around atezolizumab (anti-PD-L1) treatment. The receptor set was obtained from a man between 60 and 70 years old with urothelial cancer.

The chain uses TRBV19 and TRBJ1-3; D might be TRBD1 (5 bases). CDR3 size: 14 residues. Looked up from germline, CDR1 is LNHDA and CDR2 is SQIVND (reference sequence). The V end lost 7 bases, the J end lost 0 bases, and 10 bases lay between the germline ends. CDR3 region: CASTQQGSGNTIYF. CDR3 nucleotide sequence: TGTGCCAGTACCCAGCAGGGCTCTGGAAACACCATATATTTT.

This clone was counted a single time. V is TRBV5-1 and J is TRBJ2-1, with TRBD2 matching over 11 bases. The CDR3 sequence is 15 residues long. Germline assignment: CDR1 SGHRS and CDR2 YFSETQ. V dropped 1 base and J dropped 6; count of bases not matched to a gene: 3. CDR3 residues: CASSLLLAGANEQFF. In DNA form, the CDR3 reads TGCGCCAGCAGCTTGCTACTAGCGGGAGCCAATGAGCAGTTCTTC.

The chain employs TRBV9 and TRBJ2-5, with D possibly TRBD1 on 6 matching bases. The CDR3 spans 15 residues. Germline values: CDR1 SGDLS, CDR2 YYNGEE. V dropped 3 bases and J dropped 0 bases, with 12 bases sitting between them. Here the CDR3 reads CASSAQGNYQETQYF. CDR3 bases: TGTGCCAGCAGCGCACAGGGTAATTACCAAGAGACCCAGTACTTC.

The rearrangement uses TRBV19 and TRBJ2-7; 8 bases line up with TRBD1. After removal of 5 bases from V and 3 bases from J, the junction contained 6 bases not matched to a gene. The CDR3 contains 14 residues. Per germline, CDR1 LNHDA and CDR2 SQIVND (reference sequence). CDR3 sequence: CASSRDRTLYEQYF. The CDR3 DNA is TGTGCCAGTAGTCGGGACAGGACCCTCTACGAGCAGTACTTC.

This clone was observed once. The chain's CDR3 is CASSNGGGPQEETQYF. CDR3 DNA sequence: TGTGCCAGTAGTAACGGGGGAGGGCCTCAGGAAGAGACCCAGTACTTC. This chain connects TRBV19 to TRBJ2-5; 7 bases are shared with TRBD2. The germline V gene encodes CDR1 LNHDA and CDR2 SQIVND (reference sequence). This CDR3 region has 16 residues. J lost 3 bases, V lost 4 bases, and 11 bases had no gene match.

The chain joins TRBV2 to TRBJ1-5; 10 bases match TRBD1. In germline, CDR1 is SNHLY, CDR2 FYNNEI. The junction had 11 bases not matched to a gene; V was cut back by 6 bases and J by 3 bases. The CDR3 spans 17 residues. The CDR3 DNA reads TGTGCCAGCAGGAGACAGGGGGCTGGGATCTCCAATCAGCCCCAGCATTTT. It is translated as CASRRQGAGISNQPQHF.

The V gene is TRBV7-8, the J gene TRBJ2-7, with 8 bases that match TRBD1. V was pared by 5 bases and J by 4 bases, with 13 bases of the junction left unmatched. The CDR3 length is 16 residues. Germline assignment: CDR1 SGHVS and CDR2 FQNEAQ. The CDR3 loop is CASSPTGQGRFYEQYF. Written as DNA, the CDR3 is TGTGCCAGCAGCCCTACTGGACAGGGTAGGTTTTACGAGCAGTACTTC.

With respect to this clone: A junction boundary mismatches the germline segment, possibly from a read error. This chain connects TRBV6-1 to TRBJ2-7; 9 positions agree with TRBD1. CDR1 and CDR2 (germline): MNHNS, SASEGT. The CDR3 loop spans 11 amino acids. CDR3 nucleotides: TGTGCCAGCAGTGAAGAGGGGACAGGGAGATTC. This sequence encodes CASSEEGTGRF.

V gene TRBV10-3 combines with J gene TRBJ1-2, with D possibly TRBD1 on 5 matching bases. The V and J ends lost 5 bases and 8 bases respectively, with 12 bases between them. The germline V gene has CDR1 ENHRY and CDR2 SYGVKD. This CDR3 contains 12 residues. The CDR3 DNA reads as TGTGCCATCAGTCCTTCAGGGAACGGCTACACCTTC. Protein sequence: CAISPSGNGYTF.

CDR3 nucleotides: TGTGCCAGCAGTCAGGGGGGCTTTGAACCTGGAAACACCATATATTTT. Its translation: CASSQGGFEPGNTIYF. The chain carries TRBV28 and TRBJ1-3; 7 positions agree with TRBD1. V was clipped by 5 bases and J by 2 bases; unmatched bases: 9. The germline V gene encodes CDR1 MDHEN and CDR2 SYDVKM. The CDR3 runs to 16 residues.

The rearrangement joins TRBV18 to TRBJ2-7, with 9 bases lining up with TRBD1. The CDR3 totals 15 residues. Per germline, CDR1 KGHSH and CDR2 LQKENI. The ends lost 9 bases at V and 5 bases at J; junction bases unmatched: 14. Written as DNA, the CDR3 is TGTGCCAGTACACCCCTCGGGACAGGGCGCGACGAGCAGTACTTC. It encodes CASTPLGTGRDEQYF.

The chain carries TRBV18 and TRBJ2-5, with D unresolved. Trimming shortened V by 3 bases and J by 2 bases, and 10 bases separated the two germline ends. The germline CDR1 and CDR2 sequences are KGHSH and LQKENI. This CDR3 is built from 14 residues. The CDR3 DNA is TGTGCCAGCTCACCCCCAGGAAGTCAAGAGACCCAGTACTTC. Protein: CASSPPGSQETQYF. Variable domain in full (rest from reference TRBV18 and TRBJ2-5): NAGVMQNPRHLVRRRGQEARLRCSPMKGHSHVYWYRQLPEEGLKFMVYLQKENIIDESGMPKERFSAEFPKEGPSILRIQQVVRGDSAAYFCASSPPGSQETQYFGPGTRLLVL.

The J gene is TRBJ2-7, the V gene TRBV13, with D perhaps TRBD1 (6 bases). Trimming shortened V by 1 base and J by 7 bases, and 11 bases separated the two germline ends. The CDR3 sequence is 13 residues long. Germline V gives CDR1 PRHDT, CDR2 FYEKMQ (reference sequence). This CDR3 reads CASSLEVRGEQYF. The CDR3 nucleotides are TGTGCCAGCAGCTTAGAGGTGAGGGGGGAGCAGTACTTC.

The chain has TRBV6-1 and TRBJ2-5; 8 bases map to TRBD1. The CDR3 sequence is 16 residues long. J was trimmed by 5 bases and V by 1 base; bases with no gene match: 9. Germline V gene data show CDR1 as MNHNS and CDR2 as SASEGT. CDR3 loop: CASSEVQGAGLETQYF. CDR3 DNA sequence: TGTGCCAGCAGTGAAGTTCAGGGGGCCGGATTGGAGACCCAGTACTTC.

The V and J genes are TRBV7-9 and TRBJ1-2; 7 bases fit TRBD1. In germline, CDR1 is SEHNR, CDR2 FQNEAQ (reference sequence). The junction had 16 bases not matched to a gene; V was cut back by 6 bases and J by 6 bases. The CDR3 has 16 amino acids. CDR3 DNA sequence: TGTGCCAGCAGTTCAAGGACCAGACAGGGTACGGATGGCTACACCTTC. It is translated as CASSSRTRQGTDGYTF.

The CDR3 region is CASSVRGLAGGDTQYF. CDR3 DNA sequence: TGTGCCAGCAGCGTGAGAGGACTAGCGGGGGGAGATACGCAGTATTTT. This chain connects TRBV9 to TRBJ2-3; 14 bases fit TRBD2. Germline trimming cut 2 bases from V and 5 bases from J; bases unmatched to any gene: 4. CDR1 and CDR2 from the germline V gene are SGDLS and YYNGEE. This CDR3 has 16 residues.

V usage is TRBV6-5 and J usage is TRBJ2-4; D is possibly TRBD1 (5 bases). With 4 bases removed from V and 11 bases from J, the gap between germline ends came to 15 bases. The CDR3 contains 13 residues. Germline V gene sequence: CDR1 MNHEY, CDR2 SVGAGI. The CDR3 region has the DNA TGTGCCAGCAGTTTGGGGCCTAATGACGTTCAGTACTTC. Translating gives CASSLGPNDVQYF.

The V gene is TRBV27, the J gene TRBJ2-7, with D maybe TRBD1 (5 bases). The CDR3 covers 14 residues. The V and J ends lost 6 bases and 2 bases respectively, with 14 bases between them. Germline V gives CDR1 MNHEY, CDR2 SMNVEV (reference sequence). In nucleotides, the CDR3 is TGTGCCAGCAGCAACAGGTTCCCGACCTACGAGCAGTACTTC. Its protein product is CASSNRFPTYEQYF.

The chain employs TRBV18 and TRBJ2-1; tentatively, D is TRBD1 (7 bases). V shed 0 bases and J shed 9 bases, with 12 bases lying between them. This CDR3 spans 14 amino acids. The V gene's germline CDR1 is KGHSH and CDR2 LQKENI. CDR3 sequence: CASSPPGGGGEQFF. DNA of the CDR3: TGTGCCAGCTCACCACCAGGAGGGGGCGGTGAGCAGTTCTTC.

This clone appeared a few times. This chain links TRBV6-1 with TRBJ1-6; a possible D gene is TRBD1 (5 bases). The germline CDR1 and CDR2 sequences are MNHNS and SASEGT. The CDR3 runs 19 residues. V dropped 3 bases and J dropped 0 bases, with 18 bases sitting between them. CDR3 in amino acids: CASSDRFWGESSYNSPLHF. The DNA of the CDR3 is TGTGCCAGCAGTGATCGATTCTGGGGGGAGAGCTCCTATAATTCACCCCTCCACTTT.

Only one count was recorded for this clone. The chain links TRBV2 to TRBJ2-7; TRBD2 matches at 8 bases. CDR1 is SNHLY, CDR2 FYNNEI, per germline. V shed 7 bases and J 0 bases; nucleotides not matched to a gene: 8. This CDR3 is built from 15 residues. CDR3 loop: CASKISGGFSYEQYF. The DNA of the CDR3 is TGTGCCAGCAAAATAAGCGGGGGTTTCTCCTACGAGCAGTACTTC. The whole variable domain, remainder taken from reference TRBV2 and TRBJ2-7, is EPEVTQTPSHQVTQMGQEVILRCVPISNHLYFYWYRQILGQKVEFLVSFYNNEISEKSEIFDDQFSVERPDGSNFTLKIRSTKLEDSAMYFCASKISGGFSYEQYFGPGTRLTVT.

The chain recombines TRBV28 with TRBJ2-7, with TRBD1 matching over 8 bases. Germline CDR1 reads MDHEN; CDR2 reads SYDVKM. Trimming at V came to 4 bases and at J to 2 bases, leaving 10 bases not matched to a gene. The length of the CDR3 is 16 residues. The CDR3 spells CASSSLGDRRTYEQYF. DNA for the CDR3: TGTGCCAGCAGTTCCCTGGGGGACAGGAGGACCTACGAGCAGTACTTC.

The rearrangement links TRBV15 to TRBJ1-4, with D hard to call. Between the trimmed V and J ends, which lost 4 bases and 7 bases, there was a span of 16 bases. Germline loops: CDR1 LNHNV, CDR2 YYDKDF (reference sequence). The CDR3 consists of 15 residues. The CDR3 protein is CATSNGLMGSEKLFF. Here the CDR3 DNA reads TGTGCCACCAGCAACGGATTGATGGGGAGTGAAAAACTGTTTTTT.

The DNA for the CDR3 is TGTGCCAGCTCACCACCGGCAGGGCCGCGGGAGACCCAGTACTTC. It encodes CASSPPAGPRETQYF. This chain uses TRBV18 with TRBJ2-5, with D possibly TRBD1 on 5 matching bases. There are 15 residues in the CDR3. Trimming took 0 bases from V and 5 from J, leaving 13 bases between them. CDR1 is KGHSH and CDR2 is LQKENI in the germline V gene.

The V gene is TRBV19, the J gene TRBJ1-2; TRBD1 might be the D (5 bases). Germline-derived CDR1 and CDR2 are LNHDA and SQIVND (reference sequence). V dropped 4 bases and J dropped 6 bases, with 18 bases sitting between them. The CDR3 has 15 residues. Here the CDR3 reads CASSTAYGRGNGYTF. CDR3 in DNA: TGTGCCAGTAGTACCGCGTACGGCCGGGGGAATGGCTACACCTTC.

The chain recombines TRBV10-3 with TRBJ2-1; the match to TRBD1 covers 11 bases. The CDR3 covers 19 residues. Germline V gives CDR1 ENHRY, CDR2 SYGVKD. Trimming at V came to 0 bases and at J to 8 bases, leaving 15 bases not matched to a gene. In DNA, the CDR3 is TGTGCCATCAGTGAGTCGATCAGGGACAGGGGGTCATTTAAGTATGAGCAGTTCTTC. Its protein is CAISESIRDRGSFKYEQFF.

This chain uses TRBV2 with TRBJ1-4; possible D gene TRBD1, 6 bases. Trimming removed 6 bases from V and 5 bases from J, with 19 bases in between. Germline V gene data show CDR1 as SNHLY and CDR2 as FYNNEI. The CDR3 spans 16 residues. In DNA, the CDR3 is TGTGCCAGCAGCGCTGCTAGGTCAGGGACAAATGAAAAACTGTTTTTT. As protein: CASSAARSGTNEKLFF.

J is TRBJ1-3 and V is TRBV9; possibly TRBD1 for D (5 bases). The germline CDR1 and CDR2 sequences are SGDLS and YYNGEE. Trimming cost V 0 bases and J 0 bases, with 7 bases left between them. This CDR3 comprises 15 residues. CDR3 coding DNA: TGTGCCAGCAGCGTAGGAAGGGGCTCTGGAAACACCATATATTTT. This translates into CASSVGRGSGNTIYF.

The chain recombines TRBV15 with TRBJ1-1, with 7 bases lining up with TRBD1. The germline gives CDR1 LNHNV, CDR2 YYDKDF (reference sequence). The CDR3 has 14 residues. J gave up 1 base and V 8 bases, and 7 bases lay outside the gene matches. The chain's CDR3 is CATDTGQWNTEAFF. The DNA of the CDR3 is TGTGCCACCGATACGGGACAGTGGAACACTGAAGCTTTCTTT.

This chain joins TRBV5-1 and TRBJ1-2; D not resolved. Trimming took 0 bases from V and 5 from J, leaving 8 bases between them. CDR1 and CDR2 from the germline V gene are SGHRS and YFSETQ. The CDR3 extends over 13 amino acids. CDR3 sequence: CASSLVGEYGYTF. CDR3 DNA: TGCGCCAGCAGCTTGGTCGGGGAATATGGCTACACCTTC.